This note documents a single T cell receptor beta chain sequence. Under the authors' procedure: Estimated nucleated cell counts came from reference gene primer amplification. Here immunoSEQ multiplex PCR was the method, and the copy in TCRdb shows in-frame clones only, minus some. V, J and clone size reflect that table, while D and trimming were determined from the DNA. The data hold 210,000 or so clones, with roughly nine tenths observed a single time. The data stem from a study of blood T cell repertoires in COVID-19. Study-wide background: Acute and convalescent COVID-19 samples came from the United States, Italy and Spain. PBMCs, B-cell-depleted T cells, or T cells were the source of the cDNA or gDNA that made up the material.

V dropped 4 bases and J dropped 8 bases, with 15 bases sitting between them. The CDR3 is 13 residues long. Germline V CDR1 and CDR2: SGHRS, YFSETQ. The receptor's source is a man aged 25 to 40 with acute or convalescent COVID-19. The chain joins TRBV5-1 to TRBJ1-2, with D tentatively TRBD1 (5 bases). Sequenced material: peripheral blood. The CDR3 protein is CASSLTGMEGYTF. CDR3 coding DNA: TGCGCCAGCAGCCTTACAGGAATGGAGGGCTACACCTTC.